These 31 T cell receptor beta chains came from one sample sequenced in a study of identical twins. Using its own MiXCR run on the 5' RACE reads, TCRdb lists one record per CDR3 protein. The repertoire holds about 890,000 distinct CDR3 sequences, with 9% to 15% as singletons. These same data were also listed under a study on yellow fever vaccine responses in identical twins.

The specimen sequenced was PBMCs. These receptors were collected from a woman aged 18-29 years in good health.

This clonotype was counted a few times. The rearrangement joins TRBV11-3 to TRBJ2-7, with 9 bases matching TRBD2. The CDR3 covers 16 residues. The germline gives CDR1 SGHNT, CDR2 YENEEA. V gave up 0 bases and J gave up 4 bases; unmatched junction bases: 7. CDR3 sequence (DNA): TGTGCCAGCAGCTTAGATCTGGGGACTAGCTTTTACGAGCAGTACTTC. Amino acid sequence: CASSLDLGTSFYEQYF.

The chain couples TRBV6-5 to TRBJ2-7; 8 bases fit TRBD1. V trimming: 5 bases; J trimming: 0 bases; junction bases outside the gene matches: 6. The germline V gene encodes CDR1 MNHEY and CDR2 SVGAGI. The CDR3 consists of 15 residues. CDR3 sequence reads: CASSNPGQGSYEQYV. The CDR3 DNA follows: TGTGCCAGCAGTAACCCTGGACAGGGCTCCTACGAGCAGTACGTC.

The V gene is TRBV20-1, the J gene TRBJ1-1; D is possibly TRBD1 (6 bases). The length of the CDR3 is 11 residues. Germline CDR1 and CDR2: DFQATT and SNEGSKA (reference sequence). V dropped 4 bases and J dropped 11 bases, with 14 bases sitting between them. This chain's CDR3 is CSATEGGPAFF. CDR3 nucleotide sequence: TGCAGTGCTACTGAGGGGGGGCCGGCTTTCTTT.

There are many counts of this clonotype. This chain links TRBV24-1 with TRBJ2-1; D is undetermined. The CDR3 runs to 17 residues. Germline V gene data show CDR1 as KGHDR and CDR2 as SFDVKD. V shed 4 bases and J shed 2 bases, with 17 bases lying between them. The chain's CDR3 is CATSDPRRQATYNEQFF. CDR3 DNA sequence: TGTGCCACCAGTGACCCACGGCGTCAGGCTACCTACAATGAGCAGTTCTTC.

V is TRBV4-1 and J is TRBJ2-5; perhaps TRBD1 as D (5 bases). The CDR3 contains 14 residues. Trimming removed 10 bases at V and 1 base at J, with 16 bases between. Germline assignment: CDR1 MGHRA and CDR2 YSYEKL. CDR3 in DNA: TGCGCCACTGGGGCGTCGGAATTCCAAGAGACCCAGTACTTC. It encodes CATGASEFQETQYF.

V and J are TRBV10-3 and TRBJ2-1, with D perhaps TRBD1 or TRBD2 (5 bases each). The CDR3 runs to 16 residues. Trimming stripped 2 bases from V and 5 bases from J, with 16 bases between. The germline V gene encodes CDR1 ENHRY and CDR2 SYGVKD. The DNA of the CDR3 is TGTGCCATCAGTGAGCCGAGTCTTGGGACGGACAATGAGCAGTTCTTC. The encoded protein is CAISEPSLGTDNEQFF.

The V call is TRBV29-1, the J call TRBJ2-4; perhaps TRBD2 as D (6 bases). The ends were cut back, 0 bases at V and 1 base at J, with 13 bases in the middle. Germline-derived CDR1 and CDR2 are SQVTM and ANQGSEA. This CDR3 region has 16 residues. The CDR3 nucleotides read TGCAGCGTTGAAGAACCGGAGGGCCTGGCCAAAAACATTCAGTACTTC. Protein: CSVEEPEGLAKNIQYF.

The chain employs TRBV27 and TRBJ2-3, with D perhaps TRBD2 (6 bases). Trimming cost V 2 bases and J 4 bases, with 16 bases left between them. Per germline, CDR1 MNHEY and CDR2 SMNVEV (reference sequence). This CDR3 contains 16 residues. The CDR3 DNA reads TGTGCCAGCAGTTTAGGTGGGAGGTCCTACGCAGATACGCAGTATTTT. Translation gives CASSLGGRSYADTQYF.

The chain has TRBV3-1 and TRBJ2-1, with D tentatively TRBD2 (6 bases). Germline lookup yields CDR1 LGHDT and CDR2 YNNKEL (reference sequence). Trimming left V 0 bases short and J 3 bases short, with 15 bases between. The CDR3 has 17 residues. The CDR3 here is CASSQDGPGAYYNEQFF. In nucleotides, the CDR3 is TGTGCCAGCAGCCAAGATGGTCCGGGAGCGTACTACAATGAGCAGTTCTTC.

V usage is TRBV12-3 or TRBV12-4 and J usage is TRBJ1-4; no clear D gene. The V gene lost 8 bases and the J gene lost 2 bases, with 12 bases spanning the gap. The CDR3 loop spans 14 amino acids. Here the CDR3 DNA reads TGTGCCAGCCAGCGGGGTACCACTAATGAAAAACTGTTTTTT. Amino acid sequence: CASQRGTTNEKLFF.

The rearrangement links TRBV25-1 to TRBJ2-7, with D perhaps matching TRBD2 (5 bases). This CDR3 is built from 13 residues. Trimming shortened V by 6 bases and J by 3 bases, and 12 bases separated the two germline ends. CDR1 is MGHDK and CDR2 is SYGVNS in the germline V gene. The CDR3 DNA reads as TGTGCCAGCAGCCGGGATCCCAACTACGAGCAGTACTTC. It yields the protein CASSRDPNYEQYF.

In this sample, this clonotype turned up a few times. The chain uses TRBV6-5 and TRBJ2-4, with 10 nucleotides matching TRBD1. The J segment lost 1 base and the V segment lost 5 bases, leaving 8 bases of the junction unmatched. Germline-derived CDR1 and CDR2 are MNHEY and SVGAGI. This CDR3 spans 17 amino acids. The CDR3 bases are TGTGCCAGCAGTAACCCGGGACAGGGGTTGGCCAAAAACATTCAGTACTTC. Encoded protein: CASSNPGQGLAKNIQYF.

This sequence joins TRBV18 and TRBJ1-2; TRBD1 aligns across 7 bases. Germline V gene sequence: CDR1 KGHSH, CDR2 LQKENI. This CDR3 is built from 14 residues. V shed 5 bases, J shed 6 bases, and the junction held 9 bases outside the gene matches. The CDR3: CASSTGQIIHGYTF. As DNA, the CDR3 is TGTGCCAGCTCAACGGGACAGATTATACATGGCTACACCTTC.

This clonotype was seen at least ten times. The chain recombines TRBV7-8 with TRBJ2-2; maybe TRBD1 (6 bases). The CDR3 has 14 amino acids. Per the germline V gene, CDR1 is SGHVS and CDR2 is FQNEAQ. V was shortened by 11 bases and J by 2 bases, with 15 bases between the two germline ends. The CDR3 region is CAAGRGINTGELFF. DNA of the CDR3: TGTGCCGCCGGAAGGGGGATCAACACCGGGGAGCTGTTTTTT.

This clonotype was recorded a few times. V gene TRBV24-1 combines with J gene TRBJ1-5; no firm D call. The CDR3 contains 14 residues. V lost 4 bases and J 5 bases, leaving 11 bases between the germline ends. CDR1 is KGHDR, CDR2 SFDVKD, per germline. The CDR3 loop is CATSEGEVHQPQHF. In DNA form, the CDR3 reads TGTGCCACCAGTGAGGGCGAGGTACATCAGCCCCAGCATTTT.

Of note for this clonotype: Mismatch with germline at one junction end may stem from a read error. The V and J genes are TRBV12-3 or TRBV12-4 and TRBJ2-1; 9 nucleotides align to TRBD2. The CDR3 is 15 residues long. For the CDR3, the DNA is TGTGCCAGCAGCCAGACTAGCGGAGTTGTTAATGGGCAGTTCTTC. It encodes CASSQTSGVVNGQFF.

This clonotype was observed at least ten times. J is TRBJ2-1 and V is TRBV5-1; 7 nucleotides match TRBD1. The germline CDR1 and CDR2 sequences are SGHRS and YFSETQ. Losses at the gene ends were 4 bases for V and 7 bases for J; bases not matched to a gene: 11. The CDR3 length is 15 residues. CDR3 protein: CASSPRDSYLNEQFF. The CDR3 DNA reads TGCGCCAGCAGCCCTCGGGACAGCTATTTGAATGAGCAGTTCTTC.

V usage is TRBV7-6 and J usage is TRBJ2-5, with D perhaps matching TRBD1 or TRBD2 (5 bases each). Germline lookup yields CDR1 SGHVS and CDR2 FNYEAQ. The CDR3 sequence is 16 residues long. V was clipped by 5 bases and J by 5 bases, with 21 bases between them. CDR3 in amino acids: CASSPQGALGSETQYF. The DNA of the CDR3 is TGTGCCAGCAGCCCCCAGGGAGCTCTCGGGTCCGAGACCCAGTACTTC.

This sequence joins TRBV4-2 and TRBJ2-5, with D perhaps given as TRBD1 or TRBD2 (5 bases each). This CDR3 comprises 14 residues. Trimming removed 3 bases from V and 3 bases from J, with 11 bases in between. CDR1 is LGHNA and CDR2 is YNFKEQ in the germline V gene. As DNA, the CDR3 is TGTGCCAGCAGCCACGGGACCCCCGAAGAGACCCAGTACTTC. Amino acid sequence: CASSHGTPEETQYF.

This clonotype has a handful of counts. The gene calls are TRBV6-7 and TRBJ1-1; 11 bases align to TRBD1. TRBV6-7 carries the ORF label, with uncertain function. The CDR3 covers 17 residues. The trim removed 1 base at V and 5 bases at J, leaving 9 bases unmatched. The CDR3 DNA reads TGTGCCAGCAGTTACTTCGAGGACAGGGGGCTACTTACTGAAGCTTTCTTT. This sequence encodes CASSYFEDRGLLTEAFF.

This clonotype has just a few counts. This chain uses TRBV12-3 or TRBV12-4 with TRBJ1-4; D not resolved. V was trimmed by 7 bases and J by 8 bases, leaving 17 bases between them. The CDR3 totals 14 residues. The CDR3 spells CASTGSGSGEKLFF. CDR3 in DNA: TGTGCCAGCACCGGCTCCGGGTCTGGGGAAAAACTGTTTTTT.

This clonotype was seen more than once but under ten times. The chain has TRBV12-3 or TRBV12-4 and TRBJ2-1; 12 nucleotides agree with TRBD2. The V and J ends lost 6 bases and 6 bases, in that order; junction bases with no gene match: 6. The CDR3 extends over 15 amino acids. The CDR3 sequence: CASSPSGRAFNEQFF. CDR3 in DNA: TGTGCCAGCAGCCCTAGCGGGAGGGCCTTCAATGAGCAGTTCTTC.

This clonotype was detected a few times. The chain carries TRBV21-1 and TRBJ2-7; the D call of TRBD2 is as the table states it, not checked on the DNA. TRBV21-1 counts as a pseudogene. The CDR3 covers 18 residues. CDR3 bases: TGTGCCAGCAGCACCCAGACTTTAGCGGGAGGGCCGTCCTACGAGCAGTACTTC. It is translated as CASSTQTLAGGPSYEQYF.

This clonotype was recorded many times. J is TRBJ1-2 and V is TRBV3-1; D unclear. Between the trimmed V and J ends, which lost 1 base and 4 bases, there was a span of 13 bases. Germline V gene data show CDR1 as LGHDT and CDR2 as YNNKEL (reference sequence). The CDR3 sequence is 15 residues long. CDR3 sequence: CASSQVSGRAYGYTF. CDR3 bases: TGTGCCAGCAGCCAAGTGAGCGGGCGAGCCTATGGCTACACCTTC.

Written as DNA, the CDR3 is TGTGCCAGCAGTGATAATTGGGCGGTGGCGGCTTTCTTT. Translating gives CASSDNWAVAAFF. The chain couples TRBV6-1 to TRBJ1-1; D unclear. The CDR3 runs to 13 residues. Trimming took off 3 bases at V and 11 bases at J, with 16 bases between the two ends. Per the germline V gene, CDR1 is MNHNS and CDR2 is SASEGT.

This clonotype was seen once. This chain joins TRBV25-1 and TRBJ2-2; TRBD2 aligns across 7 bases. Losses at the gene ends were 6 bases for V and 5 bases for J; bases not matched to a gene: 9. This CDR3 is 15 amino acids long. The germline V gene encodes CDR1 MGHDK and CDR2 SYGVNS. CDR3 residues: CASRNTGLPTGELFF. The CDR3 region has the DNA TGTGCCAGCAGAAATACGGGACTACCTACCGGGGAGCTGTTTTTT. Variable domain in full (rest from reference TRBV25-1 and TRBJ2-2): EADIYQTPRYLVIGTGKKITLECSQTMGHDKMYWYQQDPGMELHLIHYSYGVNSTEKGDLSSESTVSRIRTEHFPLTLESARPSHTSQYLCASRNTGLPTGELFFGEGSRLTVL.

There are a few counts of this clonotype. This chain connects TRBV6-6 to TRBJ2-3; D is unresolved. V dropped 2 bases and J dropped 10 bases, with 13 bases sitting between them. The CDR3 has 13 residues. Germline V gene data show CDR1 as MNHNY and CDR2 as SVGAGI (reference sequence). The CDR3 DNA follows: TGTGCCAGCAGTTACCAGGAGCCCTGGGCGCAGTATTTT. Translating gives CASSYQEPWAQYF.

The CDR3 region is CASRQVSTDTQYF. The CDR3 bases are TGTGCCAGCAGACAGGTTAGCACAGATACGCAGTATTTT. The J gene is TRBJ2-3, the V gene TRBV12-3 or TRBV12-4; tentatively, D is TRBD1 (5 bases). This CDR3 region has 13 residues. Trimming removed 6 bases at V and 0 bases at J, with 7 bases between.

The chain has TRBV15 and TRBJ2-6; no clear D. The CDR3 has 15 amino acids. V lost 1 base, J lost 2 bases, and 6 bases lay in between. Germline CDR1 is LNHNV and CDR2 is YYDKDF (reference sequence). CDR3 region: CATSRGDTGANVLTF. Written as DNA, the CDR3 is TGTGCCACCAGCAGAGGTGACACTGGGGCCAACGTCCTGACTTTC.

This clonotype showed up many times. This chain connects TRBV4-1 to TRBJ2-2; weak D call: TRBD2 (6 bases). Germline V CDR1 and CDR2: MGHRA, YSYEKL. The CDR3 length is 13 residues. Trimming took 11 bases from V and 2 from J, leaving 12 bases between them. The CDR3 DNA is TGCGCCGCCCGGGGGATAAACACCGGGGAGCTGTTTTTT. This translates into CAARGINTGELFF.

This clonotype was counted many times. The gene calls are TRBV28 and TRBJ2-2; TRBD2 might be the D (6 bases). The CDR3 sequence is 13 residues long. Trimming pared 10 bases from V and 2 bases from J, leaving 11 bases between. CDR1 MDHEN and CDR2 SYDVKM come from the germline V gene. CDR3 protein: CAIRRANTGELFF. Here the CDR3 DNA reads TGTGCCATTCGGAGGGCCAACACCGGGGAGCTGTTTTTT. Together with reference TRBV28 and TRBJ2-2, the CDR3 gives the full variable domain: DVKVTQSSRYLVKRTGEKVFLECVQDMDHENMFWYRQDPGLGLRLIYFSYDVKMKEKGDIPEGYSVSREKKERFSLILESASTNQTSMYLCAIRRANTGELFFGEGSRLTVL.